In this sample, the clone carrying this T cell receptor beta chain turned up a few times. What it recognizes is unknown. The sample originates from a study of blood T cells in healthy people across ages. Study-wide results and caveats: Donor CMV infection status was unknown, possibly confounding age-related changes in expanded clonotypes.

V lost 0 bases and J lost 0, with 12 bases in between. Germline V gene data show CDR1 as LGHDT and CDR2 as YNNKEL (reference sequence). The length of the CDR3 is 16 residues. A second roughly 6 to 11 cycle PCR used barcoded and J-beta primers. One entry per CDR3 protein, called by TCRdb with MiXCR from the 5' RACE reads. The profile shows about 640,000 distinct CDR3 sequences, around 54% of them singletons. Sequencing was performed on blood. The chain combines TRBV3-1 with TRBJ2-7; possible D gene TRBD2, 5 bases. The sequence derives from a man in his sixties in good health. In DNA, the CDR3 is TGTGCCAGCAGCCAAGAGTTCGGGGTGGGCTCCTACGAGCAGTACTTC. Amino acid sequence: CASSQEFGVGSYEQYF.